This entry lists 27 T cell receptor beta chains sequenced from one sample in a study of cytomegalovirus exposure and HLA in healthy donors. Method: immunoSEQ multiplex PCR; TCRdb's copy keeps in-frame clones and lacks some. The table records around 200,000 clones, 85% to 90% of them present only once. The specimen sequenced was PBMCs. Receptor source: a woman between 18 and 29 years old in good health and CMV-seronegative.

The CDR3 DNA follows: TGTGCCAGTAGTACAGGGACAGCGGGGGGAGGACAGCCCCAGCATTTT. It codes for CASSTGTAGGGQPQHF. V usage is TRBV19 and J usage is TRBJ1-5, with 7 bases matching TRBD1. CDR3 size: 16 residues. The junction had 13 bases not matched to a gene; V was cut back by 4 bases and J by 7 bases. The V gene's germline CDR1 is LNHDA and CDR2 SQIVND (reference sequence).

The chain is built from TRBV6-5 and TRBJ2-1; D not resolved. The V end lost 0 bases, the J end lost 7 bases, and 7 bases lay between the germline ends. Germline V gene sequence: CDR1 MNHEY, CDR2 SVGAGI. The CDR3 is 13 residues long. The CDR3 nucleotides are TGTGCCAGCAGTTACTCGACACCGAATGAGCAGTTCTTC. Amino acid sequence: CASSYSTPNEQFF.

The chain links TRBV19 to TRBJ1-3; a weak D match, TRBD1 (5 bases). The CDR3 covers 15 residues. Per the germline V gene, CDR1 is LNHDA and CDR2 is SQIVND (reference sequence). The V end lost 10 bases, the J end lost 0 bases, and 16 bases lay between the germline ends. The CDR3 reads CATTAGPSSGNTIYF. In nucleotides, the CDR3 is TGTGCCACCACGGCGGGGCCTTCCTCTGGAAACACCATATATTTT. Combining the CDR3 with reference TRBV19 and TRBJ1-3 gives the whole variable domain DGGITQSPKYLFRKEGQNVTLSCEQNLNHDAMYWYRQDPGQGLRLIYYSQIVNDFQKGDIAEGYSVSREKKESFPLTVTSAQKNPTAFYLCATTAGPSSGNTIYFGEGSWLTVV.

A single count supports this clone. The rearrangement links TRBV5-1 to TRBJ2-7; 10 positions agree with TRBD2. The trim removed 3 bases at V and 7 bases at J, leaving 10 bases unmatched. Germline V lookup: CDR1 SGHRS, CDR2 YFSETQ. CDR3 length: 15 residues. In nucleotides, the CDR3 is TGCGCCAGCAGCTCCGGCCTAGCGGGAGTGGGGGAGCAGTACTTC. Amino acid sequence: CASSSGLAGVGEQYF. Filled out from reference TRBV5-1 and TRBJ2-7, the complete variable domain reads KAGVTQTPRYLIKTRGQQVTLSCSPISGHRSVSWYQQTPGQGLQFLFEYFSETQRNKGNFPGRFSGRQFSNSRSEMNVSTLELGDSALYLCASSSGLAGVGEQYFGPGTRLTVT.

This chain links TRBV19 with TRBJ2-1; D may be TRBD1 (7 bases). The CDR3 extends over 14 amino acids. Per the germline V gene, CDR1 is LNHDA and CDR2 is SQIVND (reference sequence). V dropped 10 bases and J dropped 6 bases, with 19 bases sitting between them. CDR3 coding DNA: TGTGCCACAGGGGGGCTAGATCCGAGCAATGAGCAGTTCTTC. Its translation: CATGGLDPSNEQFF.

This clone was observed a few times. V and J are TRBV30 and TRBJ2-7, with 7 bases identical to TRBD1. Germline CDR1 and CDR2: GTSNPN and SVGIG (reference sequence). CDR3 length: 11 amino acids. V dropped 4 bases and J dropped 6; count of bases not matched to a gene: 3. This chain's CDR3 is CAWKTGIEQYF. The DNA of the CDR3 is TGTGCCTGGAAGACAGGGATCGAGCAGTACTTC.

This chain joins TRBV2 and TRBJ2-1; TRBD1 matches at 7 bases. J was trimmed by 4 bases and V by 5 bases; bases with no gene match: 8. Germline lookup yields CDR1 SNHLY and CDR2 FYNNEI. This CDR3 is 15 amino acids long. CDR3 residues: CASSMVTGEYNEQFF. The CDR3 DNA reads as TGTGCCAGCAGTATGGTCACAGGGGAATACAATGAGCAGTTCTTC.

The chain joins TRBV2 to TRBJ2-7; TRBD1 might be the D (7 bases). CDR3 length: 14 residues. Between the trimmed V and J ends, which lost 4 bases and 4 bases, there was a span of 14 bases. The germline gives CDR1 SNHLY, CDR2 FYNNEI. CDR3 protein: CASSARQGGYEQYF. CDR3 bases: TGTGCCAGCAGTGCAAGGCAGGGGGGATACGAGCAGTACTTC. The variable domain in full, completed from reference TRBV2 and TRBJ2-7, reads EPEVTQTPSHQVTQMGQEVILRCVPISNHLYFYWYRQILGQKVEFLVSFYNNEISEKSEIFDDQFSVERPDGSNFTLKIRSTKLEDSAMYFCASSARQGGYEQYFGPGTRLTVT.

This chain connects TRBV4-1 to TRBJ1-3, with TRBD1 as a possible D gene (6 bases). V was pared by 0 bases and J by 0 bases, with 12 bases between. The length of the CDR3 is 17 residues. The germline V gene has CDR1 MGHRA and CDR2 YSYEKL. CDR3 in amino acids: CASSQESQGFSGNTIYF. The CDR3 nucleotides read TGCGCCAGCAGCCAAGAAAGTCAGGGGTTCTCTGGAAACACCATATATTTT.

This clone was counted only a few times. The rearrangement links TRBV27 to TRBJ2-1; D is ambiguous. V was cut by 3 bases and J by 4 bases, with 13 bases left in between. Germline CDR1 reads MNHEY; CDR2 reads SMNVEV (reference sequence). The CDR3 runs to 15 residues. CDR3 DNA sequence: TGTGCCAGCAGTTTCGCCGTGGGCAGTTACAATGAGCAGTTCTTC. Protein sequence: CASSFAVGSYNEQFF.

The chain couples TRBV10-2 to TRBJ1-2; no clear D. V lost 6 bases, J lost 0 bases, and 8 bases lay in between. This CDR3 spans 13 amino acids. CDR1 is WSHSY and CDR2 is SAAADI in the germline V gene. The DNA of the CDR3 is TGCGCCAGCAGGGGCTCAGCTAACTATGGCTACACCTTC. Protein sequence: CASRGSANYGYTF.

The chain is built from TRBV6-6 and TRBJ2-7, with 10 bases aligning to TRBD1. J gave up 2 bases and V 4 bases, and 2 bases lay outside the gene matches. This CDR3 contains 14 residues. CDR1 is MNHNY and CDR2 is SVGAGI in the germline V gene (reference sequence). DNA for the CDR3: TGTGCCAGCAGTTTAGGGACAGGGGCCTACGAGCAGTACTTC. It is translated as CASSLGTGAYEQYF.

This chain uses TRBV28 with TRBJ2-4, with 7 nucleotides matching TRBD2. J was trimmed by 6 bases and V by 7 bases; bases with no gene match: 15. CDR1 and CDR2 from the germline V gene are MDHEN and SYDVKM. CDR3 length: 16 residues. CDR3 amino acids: CASTPSLAGAGNIQYF. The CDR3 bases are TGTGCCAGCACCCCCTCATTGGCGGGAGCAGGAAACATTCAGTACTTC.

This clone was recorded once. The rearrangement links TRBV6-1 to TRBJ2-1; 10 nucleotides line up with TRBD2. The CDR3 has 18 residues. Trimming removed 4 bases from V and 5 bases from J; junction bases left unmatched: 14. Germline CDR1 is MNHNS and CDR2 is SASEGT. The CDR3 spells CASSGGLAGVKGHNEQFF. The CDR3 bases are TGTGCCAGCAGTGGGGGGCTAGCGGGAGTAAAAGGGCACAATGAGCAGTTCTTC.

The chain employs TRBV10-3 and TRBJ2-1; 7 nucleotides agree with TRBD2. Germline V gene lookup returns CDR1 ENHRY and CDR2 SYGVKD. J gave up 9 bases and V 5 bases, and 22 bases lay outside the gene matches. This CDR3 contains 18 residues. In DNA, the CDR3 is TGTGCCATCAGTAGGACTAGTCTCCCCCTGGAGAGGACATTTGAGCAGTTCTTC. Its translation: CAISRTSLPLERTFEQFF.

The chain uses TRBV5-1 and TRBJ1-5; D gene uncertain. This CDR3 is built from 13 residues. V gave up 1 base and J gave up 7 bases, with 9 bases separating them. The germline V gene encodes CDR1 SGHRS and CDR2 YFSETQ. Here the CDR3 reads CASSLSTNQPQHF. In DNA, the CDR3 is TGCGCCAGCAGCTTGAGCACGAACCAGCCCCAGCATTTT.

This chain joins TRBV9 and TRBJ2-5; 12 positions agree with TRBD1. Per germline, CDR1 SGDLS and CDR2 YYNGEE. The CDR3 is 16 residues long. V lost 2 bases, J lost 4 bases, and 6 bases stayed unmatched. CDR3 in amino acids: CASSVSGTGGRETQYF. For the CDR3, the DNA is TGTGCCAGCAGCGTTAGTGGGACAGGGGGCAGAGAGACCCAGTACTTC.

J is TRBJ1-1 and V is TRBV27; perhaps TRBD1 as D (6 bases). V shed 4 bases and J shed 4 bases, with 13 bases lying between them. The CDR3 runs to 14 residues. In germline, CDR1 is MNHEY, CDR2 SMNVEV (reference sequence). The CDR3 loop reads CASSSELGGTEAFF. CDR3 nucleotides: TGTGCCAGCAGTTCTGAACTAGGGGGCACTGAAGCTTTCTTT.

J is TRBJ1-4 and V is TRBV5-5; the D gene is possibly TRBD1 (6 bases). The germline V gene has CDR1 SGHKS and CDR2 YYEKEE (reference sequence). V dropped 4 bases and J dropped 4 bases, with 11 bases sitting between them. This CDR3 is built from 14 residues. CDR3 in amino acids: CASSATGNNEKLFF. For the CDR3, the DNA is TGTGCCAGCAGCGCGACAGGAAATAATGAAAAACTGTTTTTT.

Written as DNA, the CDR3 is TGTGCCAGCGGGGTGGGACAGGGGGAATATGGCTACACCTTC. This gives the protein CASGVGQGEYGYTF. The genes are TRBV6-5 and TRBJ1-2; 11 bases are a match to TRBD1. Germline-derived CDR1 and CDR2 are MNHEY and SVGAGI. The CDR3 has 14 residues. V was clipped by 8 bases and J by 5 bases; unmatched bases: 7.

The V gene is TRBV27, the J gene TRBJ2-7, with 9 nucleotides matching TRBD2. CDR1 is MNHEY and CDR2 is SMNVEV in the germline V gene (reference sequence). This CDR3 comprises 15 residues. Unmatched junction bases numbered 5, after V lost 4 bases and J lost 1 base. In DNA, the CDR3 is TGTGCCAGCAGTTCCTTTAGCGGGAGTTCCTACGAGCAGTACTTC. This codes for CASSSFSGSSYEQYF.

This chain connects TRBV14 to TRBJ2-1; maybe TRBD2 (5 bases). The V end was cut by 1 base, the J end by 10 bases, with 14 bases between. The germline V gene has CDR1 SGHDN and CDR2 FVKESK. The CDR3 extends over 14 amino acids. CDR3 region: CASSQVPGTGEQFF. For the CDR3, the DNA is TGTGCCAGCAGCCAAGTTCCAGGCACGGGGGAGCAGTTCTTC.

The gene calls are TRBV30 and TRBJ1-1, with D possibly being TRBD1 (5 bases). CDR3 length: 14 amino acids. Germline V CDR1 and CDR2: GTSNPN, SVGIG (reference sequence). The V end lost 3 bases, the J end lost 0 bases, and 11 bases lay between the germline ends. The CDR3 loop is CAWRGEVMNTEAFF. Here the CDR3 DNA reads TGTGCCTGGAGGGGGGAGGTTATGAACACTGAAGCTTTCTTT.

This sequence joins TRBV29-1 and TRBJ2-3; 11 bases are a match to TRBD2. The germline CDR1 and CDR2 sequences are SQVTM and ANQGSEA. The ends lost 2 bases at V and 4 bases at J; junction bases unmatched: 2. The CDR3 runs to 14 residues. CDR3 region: CSVEIAGGPDTQYF. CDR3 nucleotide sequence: TGCAGCGTTGAAATAGCGGGAGGGCCAGATACGCAGTATTTT.

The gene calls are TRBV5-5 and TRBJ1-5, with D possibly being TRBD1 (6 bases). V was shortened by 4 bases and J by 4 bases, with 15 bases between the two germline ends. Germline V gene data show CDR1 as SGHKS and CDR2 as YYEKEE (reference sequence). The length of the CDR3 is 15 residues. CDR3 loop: CASSPHRVGNQPQHF. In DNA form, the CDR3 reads TGTGCCAGCAGCCCCCACAGGGTTGGAAATCAGCCCCAGCATTTT.

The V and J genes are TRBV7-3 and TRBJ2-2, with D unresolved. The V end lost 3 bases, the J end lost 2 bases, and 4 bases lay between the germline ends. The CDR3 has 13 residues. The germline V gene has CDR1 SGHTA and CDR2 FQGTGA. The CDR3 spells CASSLGNTGELFF. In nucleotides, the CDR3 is TGTGCCAGCAGCTTGGGCAACACCGGGGAGCTGTTTTTT. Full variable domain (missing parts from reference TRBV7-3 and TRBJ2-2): GAGVSQTPSNKVTEKGKYVELRCDPISGHTALYWYRQSLGQGPEFLIYFQGTGAADDSGLPNDRFFAVRPEGSVSTLKIQRTERGDSAVYLCASSLGNTGELFFGEGSRLTVL.

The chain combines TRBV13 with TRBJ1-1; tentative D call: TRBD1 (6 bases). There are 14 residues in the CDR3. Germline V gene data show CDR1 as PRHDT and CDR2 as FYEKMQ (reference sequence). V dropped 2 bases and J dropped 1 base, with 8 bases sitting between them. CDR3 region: CASSLQGRNTEAFF. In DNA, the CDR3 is TGTGCCAGCAGCTTACAGGGGCGGAACACTGAAGCTTTCTTT.